These 31 T cell receptor beta chains came from one sample sequenced in a study of cytomegalovirus exposure and HLA in healthy donors. Both 60 Vbeta primers and 13 Jbeta primers went into the PCR. Some clones are missing from TCRdb's copy, which holds only in-frame ones; the method was immunoSEQ multiplex PCR. The top ten clones hold around 6.2% of a sample with approximately 160,000 clones, 82% of them seen once. Sequenced: PBMCs. The receptor set was obtained from a man aged 30 to 39 in good health and CMV-seropositive.

This clone was seen only a few times. The rearrangement uses TRBV6-1 and TRBJ2-7, with TRBD1 identical over 10 bases. The length of the CDR3 is 15 residues. Germline values: CDR1 MNHNS, CDR2 SASEGT. The V segment lost 6 bases and the J segment 4 bases; nucleotides outside the gene matches: 9. The chain's CDR3 is CASRVAGTGVYEQYF. The DNA for the CDR3 is TGTGCCAGCAGAGTAGCCGGGACAGGGGTATACGAGCAGTACTTC.

This chain connects TRBV6-1 to TRBJ2-1; 11 nucleotides agree with TRBD2. This CDR3 has 16 amino acids. Germline CDR1 reads MNHNS; CDR2 reads SASEGT. With 4 bases clipped from V and 2 bases from J, the junction kept 4 bases outside the gene matches. In DNA, the CDR3 is TGTGCCAGCAGTGTAGATAGCGGGGGGGCCTACAATGAGCAGTTCTTC. Residues: CASSVDSGGAYNEQFF.

The rearrangement joins TRBV7-9 to TRBJ1-1, with D perhaps TRBD1 (5 bases). With 7 bases removed from V and 11 bases from J, the gap between germline ends came to 17 bases. Germline V gene data show CDR1 as SEHNR and CDR2 as FQNEAQ (reference sequence). The CDR3 length is 12 residues. CDR3 coding DNA: TGTGCCAGCACTTTTACCCCAGGGCCGGCTTTCTTT. Translated, it gives CASTFTPGPAFF.

The V call is TRBV6-5, the J call TRBJ1-1; weak D call: TRBD1 (5 bases). The V end lost 3 bases, the J end lost 3 bases, and 14 bases lay between the germline ends. The germline gives CDR1 MNHEY, CDR2 SVGAGI. The CDR3 loop spans 15 amino acids. This CDR3 reads CASSYNIGVYTEAFF. The CDR3 DNA is TGTGCCAGCAGTTATAATATAGGGGTCTACACTGAAGCTTTCTTT.

The gene calls are TRBV28 and TRBJ1-5; TRBD1 aligns across 9 bases. V dropped 9 bases and J dropped 6; count of bases not matched to a gene: 15. Germline lookup yields CDR1 MDHEN and CDR2 SYDVKM. This CDR3 region has 16 residues. CDR3 in amino acids: CASATRGTGRSQPQHF. The DNA for the CDR3 is TGTGCCAGTGCAACGAGAGGGACAGGGAGGAGTCAGCCCCAGCATTTT. The entire variable domain, with the rest obtained from reference TRBV28 and TRBJ1-5, is as follows: DVKVTQSSRYLVKRTGEKVFLECVQDMDHENMFWYRQDPGLGLRLIYFSYDVKMKEKGDIPEGYSVSREKKERFSLILESASTNQTSMYLCASATRGTGRSQPQHFGDGTRLSIL.

This sequence joins TRBV9 and TRBJ2-3, with 10 bases identical to TRBD2. V dropped 4 bases and J dropped 6; count of bases not matched to a gene: 8. The CDR3 consists of 15 residues. Per the germline V gene, CDR1 is SGDLS and CDR2 is YYNGEE. The CDR3: CASSSSGGAWDTQYF. In nucleotides, the CDR3 is TGTGCCAGCAGCTCGAGCGGGGGGGCCTGGGATACGCAGTATTTT.

This chain links TRBV2 with TRBJ1-1; D remains ambiguous. V was shortened by 3 bases and J by 0 bases, with 5 bases between the two germline ends. The CDR3 has 13 amino acids. From germline, CDR1 is SNHLY and CDR2 FYNNEI. In DNA form, the CDR3 reads TGTGCCAGCAGTGATTACATGAACACTGAAGCTTTCTTT. It encodes CASSDYMNTEAFF.

The rearrangement joins TRBV5-1 to TRBJ1-1; 10 bases align to TRBD1. The CDR3 covers 15 residues. Germline assignment: CDR1 SGHRS and CDR2 YFSETQ. V was clipped by 4 bases and J by 4 bases; unmatched bases: 7. The CDR3 DNA follows: TGCGCCAGCAGCAAGCAGGGACAGGGGAGCACTGAAGCTTTCTTT. It encodes CASSKQGQGSTEAFF.

This clone was detected only once. V is TRBV28 and J is TRBJ1-4; TRBD1 agrees at 9 bases. CDR1 MDHEN and CDR2 SYDVKM come from the germline V gene. The CDR3 covers 15 residues. Trimming took 5 bases from V and 8 from J; bases not matched to a gene: 9. CDR3 DNA: TGTGCCAGCAGTGCCTCGGGACAGGGAGGGGAAAAACTGTTTTTT. The encoded protein is CASSASGQGGEKLFF.

This chain links TRBV6-1 with TRBJ1-3, with D maybe TRBD1 (6 bases). CDR3 size: 15 residues. Deletions cut 3 bases from V and 4 bases from J, with 13 bases between. The V gene's germline CDR1 is MNHNS and CDR2 SASEGT. CDR3 residues: CASSDGGLGGNTIYF. The CDR3 bases are TGTGCCAGCAGTGATGGGGGCTTGGGAGGAAACACCATATATTTT.

This clone was seen only a few times. The J gene is TRBJ2-2, the V gene TRBV6-1; 12 nucleotides align to TRBD2. The CDR3 totals 17 residues. CDR1 and CDR2 from the germline V gene are MNHNS and SASEGT. Trimming removed 2 bases from V and 3 bases from J; junction bases left unmatched: 4. The CDR3 region is CASSEPTSGGHTGELFF. The CDR3 DNA follows: TGTGCCAGCAGTGAACCAACTAGCGGGGGGCACACCGGGGAGCTGTTTTTT.

On this clone: A read error may account for a junction end that differs from germline. The V gene is TRBV7-9, the J gene TRBJ2-7; D gene uncertain. CDR1 and CDR2 from the germline V gene are SEHNR and FQNEAQ (reference sequence). The CDR3 consists of 12 residues. The CDR3 coding sequence is TGTTCCAGCAGCTTACCAGAACGCGAGCAGTACTTC. Protein sequence: CSSSLPEREQYF.

The V and J genes are TRBV7-6 and TRBJ2-7, with 9 bases aligning to TRBD1. The ends lost 6 bases at V and 1 base at J; junction bases unmatched: 7. CDR3 size: 15 residues. Germline loops: CDR1 SGHVS, CDR2 FNYEAQ. The CDR3 reads CASSPHGTGSYEQYF. CDR3 DNA: TGTGCCAGCAGTCCTCACGGGACAGGGTCCTACGAGCAGTACTTC. The full variable domain, completed using reference TRBV7-6 and TRBJ2-7, is GAGVSQSPRYKVTKRGQDVALRCDPISGHVSLYWYRQALGQGPEFLTYFNYEAQQDKSGLPNDRFSAERPEGSISTLTIQRTEQRDSAMYRCASSPHGTGSYEQYFGPGTRLTVT.

In its sample, this clone was seen a few times. The genes are TRBV2 and TRBJ2-7; the match to TRBD2 covers 10 bases. Trimming cost V 6 bases and J 7 bases; bases outside gene matches: 9. This CDR3 has 14 residues. Per the germline V gene, CDR1 is SNHLY and CDR2 is FYNNEI. In DNA form, the CDR3 reads TGTGCCAGCAGGATAGCGGGAGGCCAACGGGAGCAGTACTTC. Translated: CASRIAGGQREQYF.

On this clone itself: One end of the junction varies from germline; a read error may be responsible. CDR3 protein: CASADRVLSGANGLTF. CDR3 in DNA: TGTGCCAGCGCAGACAGGGTTCTCTCTGGGGCCAACGGCCTGACTTTC. This chain connects TRBV27 to TRBJ2-6, with TRBD1 identical over 7 bases. CDR3 length: 16 amino acids. Germline CDR1 MNHEY, CDR2 SMNVEV (reference sequence).

This chain uses TRBV5-3 with TRBJ1-6; TRBD1 matches at 7 bases. TRBV5-3 is sorted into the ORF group, with uncertain function. J lost 10 bases, V lost 4 bases, and 11 bases had no gene match. The CDR3 loop spans 15 amino acids. DNA for the CDR3: TGTGCCAGAAGCCCGGGGACAGAGACGTACTCACCCCTCCACTTT. It encodes CARSPGTETYSPLHF.

The chain couples TRBV28 to TRBJ1-4; 8 bases map to TRBD1. CDR1 MDHEN and CDR2 SYDVKM come from the germline V gene. The CDR3 covers 14 residues. V shed 6 bases and J 6 bases; nucleotides not matched to a gene: 6. CDR3 in amino acids: CASSPGTGHEKLFF. For the CDR3, the DNA is TGTGCCAGCAGCCCCGGGACAGGTCATGAAAAACTGTTTTTT.

The chain employs TRBV27 and TRBJ2-7; 7 bases align to TRBD2. Germline V gives CDR1 MNHEY, CDR2 SMNVEV (reference sequence). The CDR3 contains 15 residues. Losses at the gene ends were 0 bases for V and 7 bases for J; bases not matched to a gene: 9. Written as DNA, the CDR3 is TGTGCCAGCAGTTTATCGGGGGAGGGGATCGGGGAGCAGTACTTC. Its translation: CASSLSGEGIGEQYF.

This clone appeared once. CDR3 sequence (DNA): TGTGCCTGGTGGACTAGCGGGACGAACACCGGGGAGCTGTTTTTT. Amino acid sequence: CAWWTSGTNTGELFF. This rearrangement joins TRBV30 to TRBJ2-2; TRBD2 aligns across 12 bases. The CDR3 runs to 15 residues. J lost 0 bases, V lost 5 bases, and 1 base had no gene match. Germline values: CDR1 GTSNPN, CDR2 SVGIG (reference sequence). The entire variable domain, with the rest obtained from reference TRBV30 and TRBJ2-2, is as follows: SQTIHQWPATLVQPVGSPLSLECTVEGTSNPNLYWYRQAAGRGLQLLFYSVGIGQISSEVPQNLSASRPQDRQFILSSKKLLLSDSGFYLCAWWTSGTNTGELFFGEGSRLTVL.

In this sample, this clone turned up a few times. This chain connects TRBV28 to TRBJ2-3; the match to TRBD2 covers 10 bases. J was trimmed by 0 bases and V by 3 bases; bases with no gene match: 6. The length of the CDR3 is 17 residues. The germline CDR1 and CDR2 sequences are MDHEN and SYDVKM. Here the CDR3 reads CASSLWTSGVSTDTQYF. CDR3 bases: TGTGCCAGCAGTTTGTGGACTAGCGGAGTTAGCACAGATACGCAGTATTTT.

This chain links TRBV28 with TRBJ1-2; tentative D call: TRBD1 (5 bases). Germline V gives CDR1 MDHEN, CDR2 SYDVKM. The CDR3 is 14 amino acids. The germline V and J ends were trimmed by 4 bases and 4 bases, with 13 bases remaining between them. The CDR3 spells CASSSLGGIYGYTF. CDR3 in DNA: TGTGCCAGCAGTTCCTTGGGGGGTATCTATGGCTACACCTTC.

In nucleotides, the CDR3 is TGTGCCAGCAAACCGGGACAGGGAAACACTGAAGCTTTCTTT. It is translated as CASKPGQGNTEAFF. This sequence joins TRBV2 and TRBJ1-1, with 9 positions matching TRBD1. Germline assignment: CDR1 SNHLY and CDR2 FYNNEI. The length of the CDR3 is 14 residues. The trim removed 7 bases at V and 2 bases at J, leaving 5 bases unmatched.

The J gene is TRBJ1-3, the V gene TRBV18; D possibly corresponds to TRBD1 (6 bases). The V gene lost 0 bases and the J gene lost 0 bases, with 18 bases spanning the gap. The CDR3 spans 19 residues. Germline-derived CDR1 and CDR2 are KGHSH and LQKENI. Here the CDR3 reads CASSPPNRQASYSGNTIYF. The DNA for the CDR3 is TGTGCCAGCTCACCACCTAACCGACAGGCATCTTACTCTGGAAACACCATATATTTT.

The J gene is TRBJ2-5, the V gene TRBV4-1, with D unresolved. CDR3 length: 13 residues. V was clipped by 1 base and J by 5 bases, with 8 bases between them. CDR1 and CDR2 from the germline V gene are MGHRA and YSYEKL. CDR3 region: CASSQARRETQYF. DNA for the CDR3: TGCGCCAGCAGCCAAGCTAGACGGGAGACCCAGTACTTC.

The rearrangement links TRBV7-9 to TRBJ1-1; 9 nucleotides line up with TRBD1. CDR1 is SEHNR and CDR2 is FQNEAQ in the germline V gene (reference sequence). This CDR3 is built from 15 residues. J lost 5 bases, V lost 5 bases, and 9 bases had no gene match. CDR3 amino acids: CASSPTQGAWTEAFF. DNA for the CDR3: TGTGCCAGCAGCCCTACACAGGGGGCATGGACTGAAGCTTTCTTT.

The chain links TRBV5-1 to TRBJ2-3; 12 bases match TRBD2. Germline CDR1 is SGHRS and CDR2 is YFSETQ. V gave up 5 bases and J gave up 4 bases; unmatched junction bases: 5. There are 15 residues in the CDR3. The CDR3 bases are TGCGCCAGCAGTTATGGACTAGCGGGGTCAGATACGCAGTATTTT. Its protein product is CASSYGLAGSDTQYF.

The chain combines TRBV30 with TRBJ2-2, with 9 bases lining up with TRBD2. V lost 0 bases, J lost 6 bases, and 5 bases stayed unmatched. The germline gives CDR1 GTSNPN, CDR2 SVGIG (reference sequence). This CDR3 region has 15 residues. CDR3 region: CAWSVLAGGPGELFF. CDR3 DNA: TGTGCCTGGAGTGTACTGGCGGGGGGGCCCGGGGAGCTGTTTTTT.

Note on this clone: Sequence at one end of the junction differs from germline and may be a read error. This chain connects TRBV7-9 to TRBJ2-5; D perhaps matches TRBD1 (6 bases). The CDR3 length is 15 residues. Per the germline V gene, CDR1 is SEHNR and CDR2 is FQNEAQ (reference sequence). The CDR3 sequence: CSSSPPTGHRGGQYF. Here the CDR3 DNA reads TGTTCCAGCAGCCCGCCGACAGGCCACCGGGGTGGCCAGTACTTC.

The chain links TRBV6-5 to TRBJ1-5; 7 nucleotides align to TRBD1. CDR1 is MNHEY, CDR2 SVGAGI, per germline. The CDR3 has 14 amino acids. V was pared by 2 bases and J by 5 bases, with 3 bases of the junction left unmatched. The CDR3 region has the DNA TGTGCCAGCAGTTACAGGGGGCTAGATCAGCCCCAGCATTTT. Translating it yields CASSYRGLDQPQHF.

The chain employs TRBV27 and TRBJ2-7; D is unclear. V was pared by 2 bases and J by 5 bases, with 16 bases between. The germline gives CDR1 MNHEY, CDR2 SMNVEV (reference sequence). The CDR3 is 15 residues long. The CDR3 DNA sequence: TGTGCCAGCAGTTTAACCCCAGAGGTCCCCCACGAGCAGTACTTC. Amino acids: CASSLTPEVPHEQYF.

This clone was observed a handful of times. CDR3 amino acids: CASSKAGSASTDTQYF. The CDR3, as DNA: TGTGCCAGCAGCAAAGCGGGTAGCGCTAGCACAGATACGCAGTATTTT. J is TRBJ2-3 and V is TRBV21-1; the table calls TRBD2, which could not be checked here. TRBV21-1 constitutes a pseudogene. CDR3 length: 16 amino acids.